The rows below give T cell receptor beta chains drawn from one sample of a study of early T cells in non-severe SARS-CoV-2 infection. TCRdb analysed the 5' RACE reads with MiXCR anew, one entry per CDR3 protein. The sample consists of 65,000 to 80,000 distinct CDR3 sequences, 9.5% to 15% of them appearing once. The sequenced sample was whole blood. Receptor source: an adult who was a healthcare worker with PCR-confirmed SARS-CoV-2 infection or an uninfected control (not recorded which). The CDR3 runs from the conserved cysteine through the conserved F or W. D genes are given only for firm matches. Expanded clones are given a class, and other clones once, few, many or no size at all.

clone_size d_call j_call v_call cdr3_nt cdr3_aa
few TRBD1 TRBJ2-5 TRBV4-3 TGCGCCAGCAGCCCGACAGGGTCTGAGACCCAGTACTTC CASSPTGSETQYF
many TRBD2 TRBJ2-5 TRBV6-5 TGTGCCAGCAGTTATTTCACGGGAGGGCCACTGTATGGAGAGACCCAGTACTTC CASSYFTGGPLYGETQYF
. . TRBJ2-7 TRBV6-2/TRBV6-3 TGTGCCAGCGGAGCTTCCTACGAGCAGTACTTC CASGASYEQYF
. TRBD1 TRBJ2-7 TRBV27 TGTGCCAGCAGTCTGGTGCGGGACAGGCAATACGAGCAGTACTTC CASSLVRDRQYEQYF
few TRBD2 TRBJ2-1 TRBV7-2 TGTGCCAGCAGCTTCCTTTCTAGCGGGCAGTCTGAGCAGTTCTTC CASSFLSSGQSEQFF
few . TRBJ2-3 TRBV29-1 TGCAGCGTTGAACTGACACGCACAGATACGCAGTATTTT CSVELTRTDTQYF
. TRBD2 TRBJ2-1 TRBV6-4 TGTGCCAGCAGTGACAGTAGCGGGGGCGAACACAATGAGCAGTTCTTC CASSDSSGGEHNEQFF
few . TRBJ2-1 TRBV12-5 TGTGCTAGTGGTTTCCTGGGCCATGAGCAGTTCTTC CASGFLGHEQFF
many . TRBJ2-1 TRBV12-3/TRBV12-4 TGTGCCAGCAGTGGGGGACACAATAACAATGAGCAGTTCTTC CASSGGHNNNEQFF
. TRBD2 TRBJ2-7 TRBV10-3 TGTGCCATCGCAGCGGGAGAAAACTACGAGCAGTACTTC CAIAAGENYEQYF
many . TRBJ1-6 TRBV6-5 TGTGCCAGCAGGGGGGGAAATTCACCCCTCCACTTT CASRGGNSPLHF
many TRBD1 TRBJ1-2 TRBV28 TGTGCCAGCAGTTCCGCATCGACAGGGGACTATGGCTACACCTTC CASSSASTGDYGYTF
. . TRBJ1-2 TRBV10-3 TGTGCCATCAGTCCCGACGGAGAGGCTGGCTACACCTTC CAISPDGEAGYTF
many . TRBJ2-1 TRBV7-7 TGTGCTAGCAGCTTAGGGTCAACCCGAGCCTACAATGAGCAGTTCTTC CASSLGSTRAYNEQFF
. . TRBJ2-1 TRBV7-2 TGTGCCAGCAGCTTAGCGGCGAGGGGTGAGCAGTTCTTC CASSLAARGEQFF
. . TRBJ2-2 TRBV14 TGTGCCAGCAGCCAAGTGACCGGGGAGCTGTTTTTT CASSQVTGELFF
many . TRBJ2-5 TRBV11-2 TGTGCCAGCAGCTTTCAGGAGCCTCAAGAGACCCAGTACTTC CASSFQEPQETQYF
many TRBD1 TRBJ2-7 TRBV28 TGTGCCAGCAGTTTCGGGGACAGAGCCTACGAGCAGTACTTC CASSFGDRAYEQYF
few . TRBJ2-3 TRBV20-1 TGCAGTGCCCGGACTTACGATACGCAGTATTTT CSARTYDTQYF
many . TRBJ2-3 TRBV2 TGTGCCAGCAGGGAACAGGGTAAATGGACAGATACGCAGTATTTT CASREQGKWTDTQYF
few . TRBJ2-1 TRBV7-2 TGTGCCAGCAGCCCTACTGGCGGGTTAGTGGGTGAGCAGTTCTTC CASSPTGGLVGEQFF
. . TRBJ2-2 TRBV28 TGTGCCAGCAGTTCCGGGGCCGGGGAGCTGTTTTTT CASSSGAGELFF
few . TRBJ2-3 TRBV24-1 TGTGCCACAAACTCGGGACAAGGGGACCAAGTGGATACGCAGTATTTT CATNSGQGDQVDTQYF
few TRBD1 TRBJ2-1 TRBV27 TGTGCCAGCGGCTCCGGACAGGGGGTCGGTAGTGAGCAGTTCTTC CASGSGQGVGSEQFF
few . TRBJ1-6 TRBV28 TGTGCCAGCAGCTTGATGCAGTTATTTCCCCTCCACTTT CASSLMQLFPLHF
. . TRBJ2-5 TRBV6-2/TRBV6-3 TGTGCCAGCAGTTACTCGGGAGAAGAGACCCAGTACTTC CASSYSGEETQYF
few TRBD2 TRBJ2-3 TRBV4-2 TGTGCCAGCAGCCAAGATCTACTAGCGGGAGGGCCAGGGAAAGCAGATACGCAGTATTTT CASSQDLLAGGPGKADTQYF
few . TRBJ2-5 TRBV28 TGTGCCAGCAGTTTCTATAGGTCATCCGGGACCCAGTACTTC CASSFYRSSGTQYF
. TRBD1 TRBJ1-5 TRBV27 TGTGCCAGCAGTTTATGGGCGCAGGGGGGTCAGCCCCAGCATTTT CASSLWAQGGQPQHF
many TRBD2 TRBJ2-1 TRBV25-1 TGTGCCAGCAGTGAATATATTCGGGGGGGTAATGAGCAGTTCTTC CASSEYIRGGNEQFF
few . TRBJ2-1 TRBV4-3 TGCGCCAGCAGCCAACACCCCCCACAGGGCAATGAGCAGTTCTTC CASSQHPPQGNEQFF
many . TRBJ2-7 TRBV6-2/TRBV6-3 TGTGCCAGCAGTTACTCATCTAGGATGTTCAACGAGCAGTACTTC CASSYSSRMFNEQYF
few TRBD1 TRBJ1-2 TRBV11-2 TGTGCCAGCAGCTTGGGACAGGACAACTATGGCTACACCTTC CASSLGQDNYGYTF
many TRBD1 TRBJ1-5 TRBV6-6 TGTGCCAGCAGTTACAGGGGGCAACAGCCCCAGCATTTT CASSYRGQQPQHF
many TRBD1 TRBJ2-3 TRBV18 TGTGCCAGCCTTTCCGGGACAGGGGTAACAGATACGCAGTATTTT CASLSGTGVTDTQYF
few . TRBJ1-3 TRBV10-3 TGTGCCATCAGTGGCCCCGGCCGAGGAGACACCATATATTTT CAISGPGRGDTIYF
. . TRBJ2-7 TRBV25-1 TGTGCCAGCAGTGAGGCGGGCCACGAGCAGTACTTC CASSEAGHEQYF
. . TRBJ2-3 TRBV4-2 TGTGCCAGCAGCCCCTCCTGGGGAGATACGCAGTATTTT CASSPSWGDTQYF
few . TRBJ2-1 TRBV5-1 TGCGCCAGCAGCAAAAGGTACGGTGAGCAGTTCTTC CASSKRYGEQFF
few . TRBJ2-2 TRBV29-1 TGCAGCGTTGACCTCGTGAACACCGGGGAGCTGTTTTTT CSVDLVNTGELFF
. . TRBJ2-1 TRBV15 TGTGCCACCAGCAGATCAGGAGGGGACAATGAGCAGTTCTTC CATSRSGGDNEQFF